This T cell receptor beta chain was documented in a study of blood T cell repertoires in COVID-19 (dated by TCRdb to about 2020). With respect to the entire study: Collaborator samples came from the United States, Italy and Spain and covered acute and convalescent phases of COVID-19. Where available, HLA class I and class II types were taken from metadata supplied by the sample provider and were not determined by assay-based typing. The repertoires were released in a freely available public database meant as a resource for research on the immune response to SARS-CoV-2. The sample metadata nearly always contained a de-identified subject ID, COVID-19 status, age in years and sex. The samples were drawn from the first 160 participants of the ongoing ImmuneRACE study and from some 1,300 subjects provided by 6 global collaborators. The prospective study material was composed of cDNA or gDNA derived from T cells, B-cell-depleted T cells, or PBMCs. Deeply sampled blood TCRbeta repertoires from subjects exposed to, actively infected with, or recovered from COVID-19 were included in the dataset.

TCRbeta CDR3 regions were amplified from genomic DNA by means of the immunoSEQ Assay, a bias-controlled multiplex PCR. Per the authors' processing: The number of nucleated cells in each sample was estimated by amplification of reference gene primers within the assay. Sequence reads were collapsed and filtered to measure the absolute abundance of every unique TCRbeta CDR3 rearrangement. For each sample, productive Simpson clonality was calculated by taking the square root of Simpson's diversity index across productive rearrangements. Entries here come from immuneACCESS through TCRdb and include only in-frame sequences with V and J called. Some clones fail to appear in such tables; in the studies checked, an unresolved V gene covers under half of the shortfall, and the cause of the remainder is unknown. That table supplies the V and J calls and clone size; D and trimming were determined from the DNA. This sample is represented by around 140,000 clones; roughly 79% of them were singletons. Together, the top ten hold just under 3% of the sample.

Participants in the prospective study were enrolled through a virtual design, were aged about 18 to 89 years, and lived in 24 United States geographic areas. To assign participants to cohorts, the prospective study relied on clinical history that participants themselves reported in a screening survey and a study questionnaire. Recovered participants in ImmuneRACE Cohort 3 were defined by two consecutive negative NP/OP PCR tests, clearance by a healthcare professional, or resolution of symptoms. Each participant in the prospective study had whole blood, serum and a nasopharyngeal or oropharyngeal swab collected by mobile phlebotomists. Over an approximately 2-month period, participants in the prospective study had the option of providing additional blood draws and questionnaires. Prospective study blood samples were shipped either frozen or at room temperature before DNA extraction. General study outcomes and caveats: How much clinical and demographic metadata was included differed by source and by participant, and the metadata was provided uncurated.

With respect to this clone: Its cognate antigen has yet to be identified. Base qualities were left out, and no much larger clone turns up one base away. This sample includes further DNA sequences coding for the same CDR3.

Measured from the cysteine to the phenylalanine, the CDR3 is 15 residues long. Of all the DNA, just the CDR3 is kept, 45 bases in frame from base 1. CDR1 and CDR2, per the germline V gene (reference sequence), are MNHEY and SMNVEV. The junction shows trimming of 1 base on V and 0 bases on J, plus 9 bases between the germline ends. The receptor chain draws on TRBV27 and TRBJ1-1; the D segment could be TRBD1, given 5 matching bases. Sequencing input: PBMCs or T cells enriched from blood (not recorded which). The receptor comes from a woman in her 50s who had recovered from COVID-19. CDR3 region: CASSLFPGMNTEAFF. The nucleotide sequence is given as TGTGCCAGCAGTTTATTCCCAGGGATGAACACTGAAGCTTTCTTT.